This T cell receptor beta chain is from a study of Graves' ophthalmopathy and Graves' hyperthyroidism. The study, taken as a whole, reports: Both an approximately 69% sensitivity and an approximately 72% specificity characterized the model's predictions of ophthalmopathy progression.

No ophthalmopathy within 18 months of follow-up signified stable hyperthyroidism. Amplification of TCR beta CDR3 regions used RNA transcripts. Scientists carried out first-round RT-PCR using HTBI primers and then a second-round multiplex PCR. TCRdb reprocessed the multiplex PCR reads via MiXCR and lists one record per CDR3 protein. The sample has just over 600,000 distinct CDR3 sequences; 22% are singletons. In the case of this clonotype: Its antigen is not identified.

The germline gives CDR1 GTSNPN, CDR2 SVGIG (reference sequence). The CDR3 totals 11 residues. V lost 2 bases to trimming and J lost 8 bases, with 4 bases between them. Specimen: peripheral blood. This sequence was found in a young woman with stable Graves' hyperthyroidism. Some clones in this sample may be carry-over from other donors' samples. The chain has TRBV30 and TRBJ1-6, with D unclear. This CDR3 is CAWSMDSPLHF. CDR3 nucleotide sequence: TGTGCCTGGAGTATGGATTCACCCCTCCACTTT.